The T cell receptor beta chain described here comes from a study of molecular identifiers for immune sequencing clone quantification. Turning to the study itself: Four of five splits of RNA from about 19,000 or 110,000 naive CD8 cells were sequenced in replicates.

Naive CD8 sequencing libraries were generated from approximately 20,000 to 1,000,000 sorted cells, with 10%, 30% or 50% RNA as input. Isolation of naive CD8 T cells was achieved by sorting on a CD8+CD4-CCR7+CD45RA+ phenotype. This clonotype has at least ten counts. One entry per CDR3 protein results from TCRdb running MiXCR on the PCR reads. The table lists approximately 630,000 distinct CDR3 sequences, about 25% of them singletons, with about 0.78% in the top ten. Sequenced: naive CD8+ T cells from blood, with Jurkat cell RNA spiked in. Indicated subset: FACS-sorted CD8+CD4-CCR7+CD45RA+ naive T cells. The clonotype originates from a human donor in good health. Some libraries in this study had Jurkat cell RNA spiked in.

The CDR3 sequence is CRGTSGSTDTQYF. CDR3 sequence (DNA): TGCAGGGGGACTAGCGGGAGTACAGATACGCAGTATTTT. This sequence joins TRBV20-1 and TRBJ2-3; 14 bases are a match to TRBD2. The CDR3 covers 13 residues. From germline, CDR1 is DFQATT and CDR2 SNEGSKA (reference sequence).